This is a list of T cell receptor beta chains from one sample in a study of cytomegalovirus exposure and HLA in healthy donors. Here immunoSEQ multiplex PCR was the method, and the copy in TCRdb shows in-frame clones only, minus some. The table has over 250,000 clones, 80% to 90% seen once. Sequencing was done on a sample of PBMCs. All receptors derive from a woman younger than 35 in good health and CMV-seronegative. Both conserved end residues are part of each CDR3. The order of the fields is clone size, V gene, J gene, CDR3 length, D gene, CDR3 protein, CDR3 DNA. The D gene is left open where the match is weak. Clone size, where shown, is once, few, many, or a class for clones that have expanded.

clone_size: .; v_call: TRBV30; j_call: TRBJ2-7; cdr3_length: 18; d_call: TRBD1; cdr3_aa: CAWSVFPPGHRGQGEQYF; cdr3_nt: TGTGCCTGGAGTGTATTCCCCCCCGGACACAGGGGGCAAGGCGAGCAGTACTTC
clone_size: .; v_call: TRBV19; j_call: TRBJ2-7; cdr3_length: 15; d_call: TRBD2; cdr3_aa: CASSTYSGTGREQYF; cdr3_nt: TGTGCCAGTAGTACCTATAGCGGGACGGGTCGCGAGCAGTACTTC
clone_size: .; v_call: TRBV13; j_call: TRBJ2-4; cdr3_length: 16; d_call: TRBD1; cdr3_aa: CASSFLMDRGKNIQYF; cdr3_nt: TGTGCCAGCAGCTTCCTAATGGACAGGGGCAAAAACATTCAGTACTTC
clone_size: .; v_call: TRBV4-3; j_call: TRBJ2-5; cdr3_length: 13; d_call: .; cdr3_aa: CASSPNSRAPEHF; cdr3_nt: TGCGCCAGCAGCCCTAACTCCCGAGCCCCCGAACACTTC
clone_size: .; v_call: TRBV5-1; j_call: TRBJ1-1; cdr3_length: 16; d_call: TRBD1; cdr3_aa: CASRGGAEGMNTEAFF; cdr3_nt: TGCGCCAGCCGAGGGGGCGCCGAGGGGATGAACACTGAAGCTTTCTTT
clone_size: .; v_call: TRBV27; j_call: TRBJ1-5; cdr3_length: 15; d_call: .; cdr3_aa: CASSPTSDGNQPQHF; cdr3_nt: TGTGCCAGCAGTCCTACCTCTGACGGGAATCAGCCCCAGCATTTT
clone_size: .; v_call: TRBV6-5; j_call: TRBJ2-7; cdr3_length: 15; d_call: .; cdr3_aa: CASSYLPYSSYEQYF; cdr3_nt: TGTGCCAGCAGTTACTTGCCCTATAGCTCCTACGAGCAGTACTTC
clone_size: .; v_call: TRBV5-1; j_call: TRBJ2-1; cdr3_length: 15; d_call: .; cdr3_aa: CASSLDRASYNEQFF; cdr3_nt: TGCGCCAGCAGCTTGGACAGGGCCTCCTACAATGAGCAGTTCTTC
clone_size: once; v_call: TRBV19; j_call: TRBJ1-1; cdr3_length: 15; d_call: .; cdr3_aa: CASSISPEGNTEAFF; cdr3_nt: TGTGCCAGTAGTATCAGTCCCGAGGGGAACACTGAAGCTTTCTTT
clone_size: .; v_call: TRBV6-5; j_call: TRBJ1-2; cdr3_length: 13; d_call: .; cdr3_aa: CASSYSSDYGYTF; cdr3_nt: TGTGCCAGCAGTTACTCCTCCGACTATGGCTACACCTTC
clone_size: .; v_call: TRBV4-2; j_call: TRBJ2-7; cdr3_length: 19; d_call: TRBD2; cdr3_aa: CASSQTNTGTSGVYYEQYF; cdr3_nt: TGTGCCAGCAGCCAAACAAACACCGGGACTAGCGGGGTTTATTACGAGCAGTACTTC
clone_size: .; v_call: TRBV9; j_call: TRBJ2-7; cdr3_length: 17; d_call: TRBD1; cdr3_aa: CASSVGTGGPLSYEQYF; cdr3_nt: TGTGCCAGCAGCGTTGGGACAGGGGGCCCCCTCTCCTACGAGCAGTACTTC
clone_size: .; v_call: TRBV5-1; j_call: TRBJ1-5; cdr3_length: 13; d_call: .; cdr3_aa: CASSLIPNQPQHF; cdr3_nt: TGCGCCAGCAGCTTGATTCCGAATCAGCCCCAGCATTTT
clone_size: .; v_call: TRBV7-3; j_call: TRBJ2-1; cdr3_length: 16; d_call: TRBD1; cdr3_aa: CASSIGGQGVLNEQFF; cdr3_nt: TGTGCCAGCAGCATAGGCGGACAGGGGGTTTTGAATGAGCAGTTCTTC
clone_size: .; v_call: TRBV2; j_call: TRBJ2-2; cdr3_length: 14; d_call: .; cdr3_aa: CASSERGGPGELFF; cdr3_nt: TGTGCCAGCAGTGAGAGGGGGGGCCCCGGGGAGCTGTTTTTT
clone_size: .; v_call: TRBV11-1; j_call: TRBJ1-2; cdr3_length: 15; d_call: .; cdr3_aa: CASSLDGGAEYGYTF; cdr3_nt: TGTGCCAGCAGCTTAGATGGGGGCGCTGAATATGGCTACACCTTC
clone_size: .; v_call: TRBV29-1; j_call: TRBJ1-5; cdr3_length: 13; d_call: .; cdr3_aa: CSVRDRSNQPQHF; cdr3_nt: TGCAGCGTTAGAGACAGATCGAATCAGCCCCAGCATTTT
clone_size: once; v_call: TRBV4-1; j_call: TRBJ2-7; cdr3_length: 16; d_call: .; cdr3_aa: CASSQDNQRAYWEQYF; cdr3_nt: TGCGCCAGCAGCCAAGATAATCAGCGGGCGTACTGGGAGCAGTACTTC
clone_size: .; v_call: TRBV4-1; j_call: TRBJ2-7; cdr3_length: 15; d_call: TRBD1; cdr3_aa: CASSHLGQGAYEQYF; cdr3_nt: TGCGCCAGCAGCCACTTGGGACAGGGAGCCTACGAGCAGTACTTC
clone_size: .; v_call: TRBV9; j_call: TRBJ2-3; cdr3_length: 18; d_call: TRBD2; cdr3_aa: CASSVHLAGGPGTDTQYF; cdr3_nt: TGTGCCAGCAGCGTCCATTTAGCGGGGGGGCCGGGCACAGATACGCAGTATTTT
clone_size: .; v_call: TRBV30; j_call: TRBJ2-5; cdr3_length: 11; d_call: .; cdr3_aa: CAWQREETQYF; cdr3_nt: TGTGCCTGGCAGCGAGAGGAGACCCAGTACTTC
clone_size: .; v_call: TRBV11-2; j_call: TRBJ2-1; cdr3_length: 14; d_call: .; cdr3_aa: CASNRDLRSWEQFF; cdr3_nt: TGTGCCAGCAACCGGGACTTGAGGTCTTGGGAGCAGTTCTTC
clone_size: .; v_call: TRBV4-1; j_call: TRBJ2-7; cdr3_length: 16; d_call: TRBD1; cdr3_aa: CASSSSPTGGTYEQYF; cdr3_nt: TGCGCCAGCAGCTCAAGCCCTACAGGGGGAACCTACGAGCAGTACTTC
clone_size: .; v_call: TRBV9; j_call: TRBJ2-2; cdr3_length: 14; d_call: TRBD1; cdr3_aa: CASSLGQGTGELFF; cdr3_nt: TGTGCCAGCAGCTTAGGACAGGGGACCGGGGAGCTGTTTTTT
clone_size: few; v_call: TRBV7-3; j_call: TRBJ2-2; cdr3_length: 16; d_call: .; cdr3_aa: CASSSNPGGNTGELFF; cdr3_nt: TGTGCCAGCAGTTCCAATCCCGGGGGGAACACCGGGGAGCTGTTTTTT
clone_size: once; v_call: TRBV4-3; j_call: TRBJ2-7; cdr3_length: 15; d_call: .; cdr3_aa: CASSQDGGRSYEQYF; cdr3_nt: TGCGCCAGCAGCCAAGATGGGGGCCGATCCTACGAGCAGTACTTC
clone_size: .; v_call: TRBV30; j_call: TRBJ1-2; cdr3_length: 12; d_call: .; cdr3_aa: CAWSVRAYGYTF; cdr3_nt: TGTGCCTGGAGTGTGCGGGCGTATGGCTACACCTTC
clone_size: .; v_call: TRBV28; j_call: TRBJ2-7; cdr3_length: 15; d_call: TRBD1; cdr3_aa: CASRELGQGRYEQYF; cdr3_nt: TGTGCCAGCCGGGAGTTAGGACAGGGGCGCTACGAGCAGTACTTC
clone_size: .; v_call: TRBV13; j_call: TRBJ2-7; cdr3_length: 13; d_call: .; cdr3_aa: CASSSILESEQYF; cdr3_nt: TGTGCCAGCAGCTCAATATTAGAGTCCGAGCAGTACTTC
clone_size: .; v_call: TRBV7-2; j_call: TRBJ2-1; cdr3_length: 14; d_call: .; cdr3_aa: CASSLRRAYNEQFF; cdr3_nt: TGTGCCAGCAGCTTAAGACGGGCCTACAATGAGCAGTTCTTC
clone_size: .; v_call: TRBV30; j_call: TRBJ1-2; cdr3_length: 13; d_call: .; cdr3_aa: CAWTDSLNYGYTF; cdr3_nt: TGTGCCTGGACAGACAGCCTGAACTATGGCTACACCTTC
clone_size: .; v_call: TRBV29-1; j_call: TRBJ2-7; cdr3_length: 12; d_call: .; cdr3_aa: CSVEGTLYEQYF; cdr3_nt: TGCAGCGTTGAAGGGACACTCTACGAGCAGTACTTC
clone_size: .; v_call: TRBV29-1; j_call: TRBJ2-5; cdr3_length: 14; d_call: .; cdr3_aa: CSVYSTAFGETQYF; cdr3_nt: TGCAGCGTGTATTCGACTGCCTTCGGGGAGACCCAGTACTTC
clone_size: .; v_call: TRBV18; j_call: TRBJ1-2; cdr3_length: 15; d_call: .; cdr3_aa: CASSPTTDSNYGYTF; cdr3_nt: TGTGCCAGCTCACCGACAACAGATTCTAACTATGGCTACACCTTC
clone_size: .; v_call: TRBV13; j_call: TRBJ1-2; cdr3_length: 17; d_call: TRBD1; cdr3_aa: CASSFTRTGIGNYGYTF; cdr3_nt: TGTGCCAGCAGCTTTACTCGGACAGGGATTGGGAACTATGGCTACACCTTC
clone_size: .; v_call: TRBV29-1; j_call: TRBJ1-1; cdr3_length: 13; d_call: .; cdr3_aa: CSVRTVMNTEAFF; cdr3_nt: TGCAGCGTTCGAACGGTTATGAACACTGAAGCTTTCTTT
clone_size: once; v_call: TRBV27; j_call: TRBJ2-7; cdr3_length: 16; d_call: .; cdr3_aa: CASSSAAGLGALEQYF; cdr3_nt: TGTGCCAGCAGTTCCGCCGCTGGACTGGGAGCTCTCGAGCAGTACTTC
clone_size: .; v_call: TRBV27; j_call: TRBJ2-7; cdr3_length: 16; d_call: .; cdr3_aa: CASILTFLVSRPEQYF; cdr3_nt: TGTGCCAGCATTTTGACCTTCCTGGTCTCGAGGCCCGAGCAGTACTTC
clone_size: .; v_call: TRBV6-6; j_call: TRBJ1-1; cdr3_length: 13; d_call: .; cdr3_aa: CASLMGAGTEAFF; cdr3_nt: TGTGCCAGTCTAATGGGGGCGGGCACTGAAGCTTTCTTT
clone_size: once; v_call: TRBV9; j_call: TRBJ2-1; cdr3_length: 12; d_call: .; cdr3_aa: CASSVSDSEQFF; cdr3_nt: TGTGCCAGCAGCGTATCCGACTCCGAGCAGTTCTTC
clone_size: .; v_call: TRBV5-1; j_call: TRBJ2-2; cdr3_length: 14; d_call: .; cdr3_aa: CASSEQGNTGELFF; cdr3_nt: TGCGCCAGCAGCGAACAGGGGAACACCGGGGAGCTGTTTTTT
clone_size: .; v_call: TRBV15; j_call: TRBJ2-1; cdr3_length: 16; d_call: TRBD2; cdr3_aa: CATSPGLAESRGEQFF; cdr3_nt: TGTGCCACCAGCCCTGGACTAGCCGAATCTAGGGGTGAGCAGTTCTTC
clone_size: .; v_call: TRBV30; j_call: TRBJ2-3; cdr3_length: 14; d_call: .; cdr3_aa: CAWSALQVTDTQYF; cdr3_nt: TGTGCCTGGAGTGCCCTACAGGTCACAGATACGCAGTATTTT